These T cell receptor beta chains were read from a single sample in a study of T cells after yellow fever vaccination. Using its own MiXCR run on the 5' RACE reads, TCRdb lists one record per CDR3 protein. Of some 320,000 distinct CDR3 sequences in the sample, approximately 4% were seen once. The sample was PBMCs, taken 15 days after the yellow fever booster vaccination. The receptors originated from a young man who received the YFV17D yellow fever vaccine. Each CDR3 is given with its conserved first and last residue. D genes are given only for firm matches. Clone sizes are given selectively: once, few, many, or a class where the clone is expanded.

clone_size: .
cdr3_length: 15
v_call: TRBV4-3
d_call: .
j_call: TRBJ1-5
cdr3_aa: CASSQDRGLEQPQHF
cdr3_nt: TGCGCCAGCAGCCAAGATCGGGGGCTAGAGCAGCCCCAGCATTTT

clone_size: .
cdr3_length: 14
v_call: TRBV6-5
d_call: .
j_call: TRBJ2-5
cdr3_aa: CASSYSAIEETQYF
cdr3_nt: TGTGCCAGCAGTTACTCGGCCATAGAAGAGACCCAGTACTTC

clone_size: many
cdr3_length: 15
v_call: TRBV20-1
d_call: TRBD2
j_call: TRBJ2-1
cdr3_aa: CSASRLAGRYNEQFF
cdr3_nt: TGCAGTGCTAGTCGGCTAGCGGGGAGGTACAATGAGCAGTTCTTC

clone_size: .
cdr3_length: 14
v_call: TRBV20-1
d_call: .
j_call: TRBJ1-5
cdr3_aa: CSVLMGDRNQPQHF
cdr3_nt: TGCAGTGTCCTGATGGGGGATCGCAATCAGCCCCAGCATTTT

clone_size: few
cdr3_length: 14
v_call: TRBV7-9
d_call: .
j_call: TRBJ1-1
cdr3_aa: CASSLVLSGTLAFF
cdr3_nt: TGTGCCAGCAGCTTAGTTTTGTCCGGGACACTAGCTTTCTTT

clone_size: .
cdr3_length: 16
v_call: TRBV13
d_call: .
j_call: TRBJ2-7
cdr3_aa: CASSFGRSGARYEQYF
cdr3_nt: TGTGCCAGCAGCTTCGGGCGGTCGGGGGCGAGGTACGAGCAGTACTTC

clone_size: many
cdr3_length: 14
v_call: TRBV5-1
d_call: .
j_call: TRBJ2-1
cdr3_aa: CASSAGGYNNEQFF
cdr3_nt: TGCGCCAGCAGCGCCGGGGGCTACAACAATGAGCAGTTCTTC

clone_size: few
cdr3_length: 14
v_call: TRBV2
d_call: TRBD2
j_call: TRBJ2-5
cdr3_aa: CATTPGLASETQYF
cdr3_nt: TGTGCCACCACCCCGGGACTAGCTTCGGAGACCCAGTACTTC

clone_size: many
cdr3_length: 15
v_call: TRBV6-5
d_call: TRBD2
j_call: TRBJ2-3
cdr3_aa: CASSYLTSLPDTQYF
cdr3_nt: TGTGCCAGCAGCTATTTGACTAGCCTCCCAGATACGCAGTATTTT

clone_size: few
cdr3_length: 14
v_call: TRBV19
d_call: .
j_call: TRBJ2-7
cdr3_aa: CASSMSQGTSRQYF
cdr3_nt: TGTGCCAGTAGTATGAGTCAGGGGACCTCTAGGCAGTACTTC

clone_size: many
cdr3_length: 15
v_call: TRBV18
d_call: .
j_call: TRBJ1-3
cdr3_aa: CASSPPGRAGNTIYF
cdr3_nt: TGTGCCAGCTCACCACCGGGCAGGGCTGGAAACACCATATATTTT

clone_size: many
cdr3_length: 11
v_call: TRBV20-1
d_call: .
j_call: TRBJ2-1
cdr3_aa: CSARRGGEQFF
cdr3_nt: TGCAGTGCTAGAAGGGGCGGGGAGCAGTTCTTC

clone_size: few
cdr3_length: 17
v_call: TRBV19
d_call: TRBD2
j_call: TRBJ2-3
cdr3_aa: CASSIGLAGQDTDTQYF
cdr3_nt: TGTGCCAGTAGTATCGGACTAGCGGGACAGGACACAGATACGCAGTATTTT

clone_size: .
cdr3_length: 16
v_call: TRBV24-1
d_call: TRBD1
j_call: TRBJ2-1
cdr3_aa: CATSDHGTGSRNEQFF
cdr3_nt: TGTGCCACCAGTGACCACGGGACAGGCAGTCGGAATGAGCAGTTCTTC

clone_size: many
cdr3_length: 13
v_call: TRBV5-1
d_call: .
j_call: TRBJ2-1
cdr3_aa: CASSRAVGNEQFF
cdr3_nt: TGCGCCAGCAGTAGAGCTGTGGGGAATGAGCAGTTCTTC

clone_size: .
cdr3_length: 15
v_call: TRBV7-2
d_call: TRBD1
j_call: TRBJ2-2
cdr3_aa: CASSYVTGVPLELFF
cdr3_nt: TGTGCCAGCAGCTACGTCACAGGGGTCCCCCTGGAGCTGTTTTTT